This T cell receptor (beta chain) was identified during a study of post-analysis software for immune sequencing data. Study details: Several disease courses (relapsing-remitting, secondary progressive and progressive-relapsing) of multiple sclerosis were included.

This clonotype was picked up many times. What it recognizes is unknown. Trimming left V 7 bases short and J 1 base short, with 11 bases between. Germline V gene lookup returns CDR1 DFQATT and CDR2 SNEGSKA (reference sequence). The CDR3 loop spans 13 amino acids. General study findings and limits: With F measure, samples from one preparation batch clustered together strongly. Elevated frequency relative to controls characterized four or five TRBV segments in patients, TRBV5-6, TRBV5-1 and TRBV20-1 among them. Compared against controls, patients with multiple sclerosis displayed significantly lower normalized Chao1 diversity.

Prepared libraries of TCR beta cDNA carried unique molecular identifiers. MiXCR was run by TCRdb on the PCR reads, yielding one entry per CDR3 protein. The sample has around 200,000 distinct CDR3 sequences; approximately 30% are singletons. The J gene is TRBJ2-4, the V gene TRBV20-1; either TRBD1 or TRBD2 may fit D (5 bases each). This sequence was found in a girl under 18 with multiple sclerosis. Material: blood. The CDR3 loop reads CSGGDRAKNIQYF. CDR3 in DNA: TGCAGTGGAGGGGACCGCGCCAAAAACATTCAGTACTTC.